This TCR beta chain was recovered during a study of blood T cell repertoires in COVID-19 (dated by TCRdb to about 2020). A note on the overall study: Collaborator samples came from the United States, Italy and Spain and covered acute and convalescent phases of COVID-19. The repertoires were made available in a free public database intended to serve as a resource for research on the immune response to SARS-CoV-2. Samples came from the ongoing ImmuneRACE study (first 160 participants) plus 1,254 subjects from 6 global collaborators. Sample metadata almost always included a de-identified subject ID, COVID-19 status, age in years and sex. The prospective study material was composed of cDNA or gDNA derived from T cells, B-cell-depleted T cells, or PBMCs. Where HLA class I and class II types were available, the types were taken from metadata supplied by the sample provider, not from assay-based typing. The dataset comprised deeply sampled blood TCRbeta repertoires from subjects exposed to, actively infected with, or recovered from COVID-19. Here is what the overall study found, with its caveats: Clinical and demographic metadata were provided uncurated, with the amount varying by source and participant.

One collaborating source in Seattle enrolled patients while the patients were actively infected and followed the patients over time throughout the course of disease. Collaborating institutions collected whole blood in K2EDTA tubes following their own protocols. For TCRbeta analysis, collaborators shipped samples as frozen whole blood, isolated PBMCs, or DNA extracted from either of those sample types. TCRbeta CDR3 regions were amplified from genomic DNA using the immunoSEQ Assay, a bias-controlled multiplex PCR. Per the authors' processing: Within the assay, amplification of reference gene primers was used to estimate how many nucleated cells each sample contained. To quantify the absolute abundance of each unique TCRbeta CDR3 rearrangement, sequence reads were collapsed and filtered. For each sample, productive Simpson clonality was calculated by taking the square root of Simpson's diversity index across productive rearrangements. TCRdb holds this immuneACCESS table with in-frame rearrangements only. Some clones are missing; in checked studies, unresolved V genes explain under half, and the rest has no known cause. That table furnishes V, J and clone size, whereas the DNA furnished D and trimming. For this sample the table gives 150,000 to 200,000 clones, of which 70% to 90% were detected only once. About a tenth of the sample rests with the top ten.

A word on this clone: What antigen it recognizes has not been identified. One base away there is no much larger clone; base qualities are not given.

The CDR3 contains 14 residues, cysteine and phenylalanine counted. CDR3 DNA is the only sequence kept; it has 42 bases, read in frame from the first base. CDR1 and CDR2 are read off the germline V gene as SGHTA and FQGNSA. At the junction V is shortened by 5 bases and J by 6 bases, with 14 bases in between. The sequence joins TRBV7-2 to TRBJ1-5, with a tentative D gene TRBD1 over 6 matching bases. The receptor was isolated from a woman aged 55-70 years with COVID-19, enrolled during active disease. Sequencing input: peripheral blood. In nucleotide form, the sequence is TGTGCCAGCAGCCAAGGGGGGGGGACTCAGCCCCAGCATTTT. The translation is CASSQGGGTQPQHF.